This TCR beta chain was sequenced for a study of blood T cell repertoires in COVID-19. The overall study: There were acute and convalescent COVID-19 samples, and they came from the United States, Italy and Spain. T cells, B-cell-depleted T cells, or PBMCs supplied cDNA or gDNA.

Those who participated ranged in age from roughly 18 to 89 years and resided in 20 to 30 US areas. Assay used: immunoSEQ multiplex PCR; TCRdb lists only in-frame clones, some missing. The sample carries some 190,000 clones, 80% recorded once. Germline lookup yields CDR1 SGHNT and CDR2 YYREEE (reference sequence). The CDR3 has 13 amino acids. Trimming cost V 6 bases and J 7 bases, with 16 bases left between them. The source material was PBMCs or T cells enriched from blood (not recorded which). The chain couples TRBV5-4 to TRBJ1-2, with D possibly TRBD1 on 6 matching bases. The sequence was collected from a man younger than 45 with acute COVID-19. Here the CDR3 DNA reads TGTGCCAGCACCAAACAGGGCCCGGCTGGCTACACCTTC. Its protein product is CASTKQGPAGYTF.